The 21 T cell receptor beta chains below were found in one sample sequenced in a study of Graves' ophthalmopathy and Graves' hyperthyroidism. As the template, RNA transcripts were used to amplify TCR beta CDR3 regions. HTBI primers served in a first-round RT-PCR, which a second-round multiplex PCR followed. Using its own MiXCR run on the multiplex PCR reads, TCRdb lists one record per CDR3 protein. In the table there are a few hundred thousand distinct CDR3 sequences, roughly 15% of which are singletons. Source material: peripheral blood. Receptors were obtained from a young woman with stable Graves' hyperthyroidism.

Ten or more counts support this clonotype. The J gene is TRBJ1-5, the V gene TRBV28; no reliable D call. CDR1 and CDR2 (germline): MDHEN, SYDVKM. The CDR3 is 13 residues long. CDR3 residues: CASRAVGGQPQHF. In DNA, the CDR3 is TGTGCTTCGAGGGCGGTCGGCGGTCAGCCCCAGCATTTT.

The chain joins TRBV18 to TRBJ1-1, with D maybe TRBD1 (6 bases). The V gene's germline CDR1 is KGHSH and CDR2 LQKENI. The ends were cut back, 3 bases at V and 4 bases at J, with 12 bases in the middle. The CDR3 totals 14 residues. The CDR3: CASSPLSGVTEAFF. CDR3 coding DNA: TGTGCCAGCTCACCCCTTTCAGGGGTCACTGAAGCTTTCTTT.

As regards this clonotype: A much bigger clone sits one base away, suggesting this may be a read error. The rearrangement joins TRBV20-1 to TRBJ2-5; D call uncertain. The V and J ends lost 0 bases and 1 base respectively, with 9 bases between them. CDR1 is DFQATT and CDR2 is SNEGSKA in the germline V gene (reference sequence). CDR3 length equals 14 residues. CDR3 sequence: CSARDRAPQETQYF. The CDR3 DNA reads TGCAGTGCTAGAGATCGGGCCCCCCAAGAGACCCAGTACTTC.

This chain uses TRBV15 with TRBJ2-5; 12 positions agree with TRBD2. The CDR3 sequence is 15 residues long. The germline CDR1 and CDR2 sequences are LNHNV and YYDKDF (reference sequence). V lost 5 bases to trimming and J lost 5 bases; unmatched junction nucleotides: 6. The CDR3: CATSGRLAGAETQYF. The CDR3 nucleotides are TGTGCCACCAGCGGCAGACTAGCGGGGGCGGAGACCCAGTACTTC.

The chain joins TRBV20-1 to TRBJ1-2; D might be TRBD1 (5 bases). Germline CDR1 and CDR2: DFQATT and SNEGSKA (reference sequence). The CDR3 totals 12 residues. The DNA for the CDR3 is TGCAGCCCTTTAAACAGGTCGGACGGCTACACCTTC. This translates into CSPLNRSDGYTF.

The chain employs TRBV25-1 and TRBJ2-7; D gene ambiguous. Germline CDR1 reads MGHDK; CDR2 reads SYGVNS. There are 14 residues in the CDR3. Between the trimmed V and J ends, which lost 10 bases and 2 bases, there was a span of 18 bases. The CDR3 DNA is TGTGCCATCAGCCGGGCCGTGGGCCCCTACGAGCAGTACTTC. Translating gives CAISRAVGPYEQYF.

This clonotype was counted many times. The V call is TRBV10-3, the J call TRBJ2-7; TRBD1 matches at 7 bases. The trim removed 4 bases at V and 2 bases at J, leaving 5 bases unmatched. This CDR3 is built from 14 residues. Germline-derived CDR1 and CDR2 are ENHRY and SYGVKD. CDR3 in amino acids: CAISGGTEAYEQYF. In DNA form, the CDR3 reads TGTGCCATCAGTGGGGGGACAGAGGCCTACGAGCAGTACTTC.

V and J are TRBV6-1 and TRBJ1-2; D may be TRBD1 (5 bases). Germline V CDR1 and CDR2: MNHNS, SASEGT. V lost 2 bases and J 8 bases, leaving 15 bases between the germline ends. The length of the CDR3 is 14 residues. The CDR3 spells CASSESAGLRGYTF. The CDR3 bases are TGTGCCAGCAGTGAAAGCGCAGGGTTAAGGGGCTACACCTTC.

Ten or more counts support this clonotype. The chain employs TRBV12-3 or TRBV12-4 and TRBJ1-2; 7 nucleotides agree with TRBD1. Trimming removed 6 bases from V and 4 bases from J; junction bases left unmatched: 8. CDR3 length: 14 residues. CDR3 residues: CASSRQGPFYGYTF. DNA for the CDR3: TGTGCCAGCAGCCGACAGGGCCCCTTCTATGGCTACACCTTC.

This clonotype was counted only a few times. In DNA form, the CDR3 reads TGCAGTGCTAGAGTTGGGGGGAGGGGGAGGGACGAGCAGTACTTC. Amino acids: CSARVGGRGRDEQYF. The genes are TRBV20-1 and TRBJ2-7, with a possible D match to TRBD2 (7 bases). Trimming stripped 1 base from V and 5 bases from J, with 18 bases between. Germline CDR1 is DFQATT and CDR2 is SNEGSKA (reference sequence). This CDR3 is 15 amino acids long.

The sample holds many counts of this clonotype. The chain uses TRBV2 and TRBJ2-2; possibly TRBD2 for D (5 bases). The CDR3 has 12 residues. Germline-derived CDR1 and CDR2 are SNHLY and FYNNEI. Trimming took off 5 bases at V and 8 bases at J, with 9 bases between the two ends. CDR3 coding DNA: TGTGCCAGCAGTATGAGGGCTGGGGAGCTGTTTTTT. Translating gives CASSMRAGELFF.

The table lists this clonotype with many counts. The chain links TRBV7-2 to TRBJ2-5, with unresolved D. Per germline, CDR1 SGHTA and CDR2 FQGNSA. Trimming stripped 0 bases from V and 5 bases from J, with 13 bases between. This CDR3 has 15 amino acids. The CDR3 loop reads CASSLARFTFETQYF. CDR3 nucleotide sequence: TGTGCCAGCAGCTTAGCGCGGTTCACTTTTGAGACCCAGTACTTC. Combining the CDR3 with reference TRBV7-2 and TRBJ2-5 gives the whole variable domain GAGVSQSPSNKVTEKGKDVELRCDPISGHTALYWYRQSLGQGLEFLIYFQGNSAPDKSGLPSDRFSAERTGGSVSTLTIQRTQQEDSAVYLCASSLARFTFETQYFGPGTRLLVL.

Worth noting for this clonotype: A much larger clone differs from this one at a single base, so this may be a read error. The CDR3 protein is CASSFPQPQRF. The CDR3 nucleotides are TGTGCCAGCAGCTTTCCACAGCCCCAGCGTTTT. This chain joins TRBV12-3 or TRBV12-4 and TRBJ1-5; no clear D. This CDR3 contains 11 residues.

About this clonotype: This clone may be a read error of a much larger clone one base away. This chain connects TRBV7-2 to TRBJ2-5, with 7 nucleotides matching TRBD2. CDR1 is SGHTA, CDR2 FQGNSA, per germline. This CDR3 has 14 amino acids. The junction had 1 base not matched to a gene; V was cut back by 2 bases and J by 1 base. The CDR3 here is CASSLLAVQETQYF. The CDR3 region has the DNA TGTGCCAGCAGCTTACTAGCGGTCCAAGAGACCCAGTACTTC. Based on the CDR3 plus reference TRBV7-2 and TRBJ2-5, the full variable domain is GAGVSQSPSNKVTEKGKDVELRCDPISGHTALYWYRQSLGQGLEFLIYFQGNSAPDKSGLPSDRFSAERTGGSVSTLTIQRTQQEDSAVYLCASSLLAVQETQYFGPGTRLLVL.

Of note for this clonotype: A much larger clone differs by one base, so this may be a read error. The chain is built from TRBV6-5 and TRBJ2-5; 7 nucleotides line up with TRBD1. Per germline, CDR1 MNHEY and CDR2 SVGAGI. CDR3 size: 14 residues. V shed 7 bases, J shed 1 base, and the junction held 6 bases outside the gene matches. The CDR3 DNA reads as TGTGCCAGCATTAAACAGGGGTCCCAAGAGACCCAGTACTTC. Translating it yields CASIKQGSQETQYF.

This clonotype was observed many times. The chain combines TRBV6-2 or TRBV6-3 with TRBJ1-2; D is unclear. Germline V gene lookup returns CDR1 MNHEY and CDR2 SVGEGT. This CDR3 is 14 amino acids long. V dropped 0 bases and J dropped 4 bases, with 9 bases sitting between them. CDR3 nucleotides: TGTGCCAGCAGTTACTCGGAAGGCCGCTATGGCTACACCTTC. Translating gives CASSYSEGRYGYTF.

This clonotype was seen ten or more times. The chain carries TRBV7-2 and TRBJ2-7; D might be TRBD2 (5 bases). This CDR3 is 13 amino acids long. V lost 4 bases to trimming and J lost 5 bases, with 12 bases between them. CDR1 and CDR2 from the germline V gene are SGHTA and FQGNSA. The CDR3 loop is CASSSVSGNEQYF. In DNA form, the CDR3 reads TGTGCCAGCAGCTCGGTTTCGGGAAACGAGCAGTACTTC.

Ten or more counts support this clonotype. The chain recombines TRBV11-2 with TRBJ2-7; 7 bases agree with TRBD2. J gave up 6 bases and V 4 bases, and 3 bases lay outside the gene matches. Germline V gene lookup returns CDR1 SGHAT and CDR2 FQNNGV. This CDR3 is 12 amino acids long. The CDR3 DNA is TGTGCCAGCAGCTCCCGGGAGGTCGAGCAGTACTTC. Translating gives CASSSREVEQYF.

This clonotype has at least ten counts. V is TRBV19 and J is TRBJ1-5, with TRBD1 as a possible D gene (5 bases). Trimming stripped 2 bases from V and 5 bases from J, with 16 bases between. The CDR3 has 16 amino acids. In germline, CDR1 is LNHDA, CDR2 SQIVND (reference sequence). Written as DNA, the CDR3 is TGTGCCAGTAGTATAACAGGCAGGTTATCGGATCAGCCCCAGCATTTT. Its translation: CASSITGRLSDQPQHF.

There are many counts of this clonotype. V gene TRBV6-2 or TRBV6-3 combines with J gene TRBJ2-3; TRBD1 is a possible D gene (5 bases). There are 14 residues in the CDR3. The V end was cut by 0 bases, the J end by 6 bases, with 10 bases between. CDR1 and CDR2 (germline): MNHEY, SVGEGT. Here the CDR3 reads CASSYSRAGDTQYF. Here the CDR3 DNA reads TGTGCCAGCAGTTACTCGAGAGCAGGGGATACGCAGTATTTT.

This clonotype was counted many times. The chain carries TRBV7-9 and TRBJ2-7; D perhaps matches TRBD1 (5 bases). This CDR3 has 13 residues. The V gene's germline CDR1 is SEHNR and CDR2 FQNEAQ (reference sequence). V was clipped by 4 bases and J by 2 bases, with 9 bases between them. CDR3 DNA: TGTGCCAGCAGCTGGGGCAGGACCTACGAGCAGTACTTC. Protein: CASSWGRTYEQYF.